This TCR beta chain was observed in a study of blood T cell repertoires in COVID-19. Study details: T cells, B-cell-depleted T cells, or PBMCs provided the cDNA or gDNA that served as material.

Everyone who took part was 18 to 89 years old, and they came from fewer than 25 US areas. Grouping used clinical history reported by participants in a survey and questionnaire. A COVID-19 case had been met by exposed participants during the 2 weeks before study entry. This CDR3 is built from 15 residues. From germline, CDR1 is SGHNT and CDR2 YYREEE (reference sequence). Losses at the gene ends were 4 bases for V and 4 bases for J; bases not matched to a gene: 10. Only in-frame clones appear in the TCRdb table, and some are missing; sequencing was by immunoSEQ multiplex PCR. The sample lists fewer than 350,000 clones, 85% to 95% occurring once.

The V and J genes are TRBV5-4 and TRBJ1-1; 7 bases line up with TRBD1. This sequence was found in a man aged 40-49 years who had been exposed to COVID-19. The sequenced material came from PBMCs or T cells enriched from blood (not recorded which). The CDR3 spells CASSTGQDRLTEAFF. The CDR3 region has the DNA TGTGCCAGCAGCACAGGACAGGATAGGCTCACTGAAGCTTTCTTT.